This passage covers 8 T cell receptor beta chains from one sample sequenced in a study of CXCR3-negative and CXCR3-positive naive CD8 T cells. Findings and limits, study-wide: Hydrophobicity was higher for TRB CDR3s found in CXCR3-positive naive cells than in CXCR3-negative naive cells.

Via 5' RACE with UMI labels, TRB cDNA libraries were prepared. Each CDR3 protein gets one entry in TCRdb, which reprocessed the 5' RACE reads and gives no DNA. The specimen's table records 120,000 to 150,000 distinct CDR3 sequences. No cognate antigen is known for these TCRs. The sample comprised naive CXCR3+ CD8+ T cells from blood. Sample subset: CD45RO-CCR7+CD27+CD95- naive CD8+ T cells expressing CXCR3 (TNR3+). The receptor source for this set is a human donor in good health. Some clones in this sample may be carry-over from other donors' samples.

The rearrangement uses TRBV7-6 and TRBJ2-6; lacking DNA, the TRBD1 call made by TCRdb goes unchecked. Germline assignment: CDR1 SGHVS and CDR2 FNYEAQ. The CDR3 runs 13 residues. CDR3 in amino acids: CASIPLGANVLTF.

V usage is TRBV7-9 and J usage is TRBJ1-1. The germline gives CDR1 SEHNR, CDR2 FQNEAQ (reference sequence). This CDR3 spans 14 amino acids. This chain's CDR3 is CASSLASGNTEAFF. The whole variable domain, remainder taken from reference TRBV7-9 and TRBJ1-1, is DTGVSQNPRHKITKRGQNVTFRCDPISEHNRLYWYRQTLGQGPEFLTYFQNEAQLEKSRLLSDRFSAERPKGSFSTLEIQRTEQGDSAMYLCASSLASGNTEAFFGQGTRLTVV.

The genes are TRBV20-1 and TRBJ2-7; absent DNA, TCRdb's TRBD1 call cannot be checked. CDR1 and CDR2 from the germline V gene are DFQATT and SNEGSKA (reference sequence). The CDR3 sequence is 17 residues long. CDR3 sequence: CSARDVSGDNGVYEQYF.

This chain links TRBV5-1 with TRBJ1-1. Germline V gene data show CDR1 as SGHRS and CDR2 as YFSETQ. This CDR3 is built from 14 residues. CDR3: CASSYTTENTEAFF.

The J gene is TRBJ2-3, the V gene TRBV29-1. The CDR3 has 14 amino acids. The germline V gene encodes CDR1 SQVTM and CDR2 ANQGSEA. The CDR3 here is CSVEGSVSTDTQYF.

The V call is TRBV12-1, the J call TRBJ2-7; TCRdb names TRBD2, which stays unverified in the absence of DNA. TRBV12-1 constitutes a pseudogene. This CDR3 has 12 amino acids. CDR3 in amino acids: CASSLLAEEQYF.

This chain joins TRBV28 and TRBJ2-1. Germline loops: CDR1 MDHEN, CDR2 SYDVKM. This CDR3 has 17 residues. The CDR3 spells CASKSETGAPAYNEQFF.

The chain joins TRBV4-1 to TRBJ2-1. CDR3 length: 16 residues. Per germline, CDR1 MGHRA and CDR2 YSYEKL. CDR3 protein: CASSQGELALYNEQFF.